These 18 T cell receptor beta chains were sequenced from one sample in a study of cytomegalovirus exposure and HLA in healthy donors. Primers: 60 Vbeta forward and 13 Jbeta reverse. Some clones are missing from TCRdb's copy, which holds only in-frame ones; the method was immunoSEQ multiplex PCR. The data show some 180,000 clones, about 9% seen once. The material sequenced was PBMCs. These receptor sequences come from a woman aged 30 to 39 in good health and CMV-seropositive.

This rearrangement joins TRBV27 to TRBJ2-7; TRBD1 agrees at 8 bases. The germline gives CDR1 MNHEY, CDR2 SMNVEV (reference sequence). CDR3 size: 14 residues. With V trimmed by 9 bases and J by 4 bases, 11 bases remained unmatched. The CDR3 loop is CASSAGGTSYEQYF. The CDR3 DNA follows: TGTGCCAGTTCCGCAGGGGGCACAAGTTACGAGCAGTACTTC.

The chain carries TRBV4-1 and TRBJ1-2; a weak D match, TRBD1 (5 bases). Per the germline V gene, CDR1 is MGHRA and CDR2 is YSYEKL. The CDR3 length is 17 residues. V was shortened by 0 bases and J by 5 bases, with 19 bases between the two germline ends. CDR3 sequence: CASSQESGAGNAYGYTF. The CDR3 DNA sequence: TGCGCCAGCAGCCAAGAAAGCGGGGCCGGTAATGCGTATGGCTACACCTTC.

This clone turned up a few times. The rearrangement joins TRBV10-3 to TRBJ1-2, with 7 bases lining up with TRBD1. V trimming: 0 bases; J trimming: 4 bases; junction bases outside the gene matches: 2. Germline values: CDR1 ENHRY, CDR2 SYGVKD. This CDR3 has 14 amino acids. The chain's CDR3 is CAISESGTVYGYTF. CDR3 nucleotide sequence: TGTGCCATCAGTGAGTCGGGGACAGTCTATGGCTACACCTTC.

The chain couples TRBV27 to TRBJ1-5; 11 bases match TRBD1. This CDR3 has 18 residues. Germline CDR1 and CDR2: MNHEY and SMNVEV (reference sequence). V was pared by 6 bases and J by 2 bases, with 12 bases of the junction left unmatched. The CDR3 reads CASSRGQGASFGNQPQHF. The CDR3 nucleotides are TGTGCCAGCAGCCGCGGACAGGGGGCATCTTTCGGCAATCAGCCCCAGCATTTT.

The genes are TRBV5-1 and TRBJ1-1; 7 bases agree with TRBD1. Germline CDR1 and CDR2: SGHRS and YFSETQ. The CDR3 is made up of 15 amino acids. The V gene end was trimmed by 0 bases and the J gene end by 7 bases; junction bases not matched to a gene: 9. The CDR3 sequence is CASSLAGTATIEAFF. Written as DNA, the CDR3 is TGCGCCAGCAGCTTGGCCGGGACAGCGACCATTGAAGCTTTCTTT.

This clone has just a few counts. This sequence joins TRBV21-1 and TRBJ2-3; the tabulated D call, TRBD1, remains unverified against the DNA. TRBV21-1 is assigned pseudogene status. The CDR3 contains 17 residues. The CDR3 is CASSKEGWQGAVDTQYF. In DNA form, the CDR3 reads TGTGCCAGCAGCAAAGAAGGATGGCAGGGGGCTGTAGATACGCAGTATTTT.

The chain joins TRBV27 to TRBJ2-2; 8 bases align to TRBD2. Germline CDR1 and CDR2: MNHEY and SMNVEV (reference sequence). The CDR3 length is 16 residues. Trimming removed 6 bases from V and 4 bases from J; junction bases left unmatched: 10. The CDR3 reads CASSRIPGGATGELFF. The CDR3 DNA sequence: TGTGCCAGCAGCCGCATTCCGGGGGGGGCCACCGGGGAGCTGTTTTTT.

This clone was counted only a few times. This rearrangement joins TRBV27 to TRBJ2-1, with unresolved D. Germline assignment: CDR1 MNHEY and CDR2 SMNVEV (reference sequence). The CDR3 is 12 residues long. V was trimmed by 2 bases and J by 5 bases, leaving 4 bases between them. In DNA, the CDR3 is TGTGCCAGCAGTTTAGGGCACAATGAGCAGTTCTTC. Translated, it gives CASSLGHNEQFF.

This clone appeared a few times. The rearrangement links TRBV27 to TRBJ2-3; perhaps TRBD2 as D (6 bases). The CDR3 contains 15 residues. Germline CDR1 is MNHEY and CDR2 is SMNVEV (reference sequence). V was shortened by 2 bases and J by 4 bases, with 13 bases between the two germline ends. CDR3 coding DNA: TGTGCCAGCAGTTTAGCGGCAGGAGGGTCAGATACGCAGTATTTT. Protein product: CASSLAAGGSDTQYF.

This sequence joins TRBV7-2 and TRBJ2-2; 11 bases align to TRBD1. The ends lost 0 bases at V and 6 bases at J; junction bases unmatched: 0. The CDR3 is 15 residues long. Germline V gives CDR1 SGHTA, CDR2 FQGNSA. CDR3 sequence: CASSLAGQGAGELFF. In DNA form, the CDR3 reads TGTGCCAGCAGCTTAGCGGGACAGGGGGCCGGGGAGCTGTTTTTT.

This clone was counted a few times. V and J are TRBV5-1 and TRBJ2-3; TRBD2 agrees at 7 bases. V shed 5 bases and J 0 bases; nucleotides not matched to a gene: 6. This CDR3 is built from 15 residues. Germline V gene lookup returns CDR1 SGHRS and CDR2 YFSETQ. The CDR3 spells CASSGSGASTDTQYF. The DNA of the CDR3 is TGCGCCAGCAGTGGAAGCGGGGCTAGCACAGATACGCAGTATTTT. The variable domain in full, completed from reference TRBV5-1 and TRBJ2-3, reads KAGVTQTPRYLIKTRGQQVTLSCSPISGHRSVSWYQQTPGQGLQFLFEYFSETQRNKGNFPGRFSGRQFSNSRSEMNVSTLELGDSALYLCASSGSGASTDTQYFGPGTRLTVL.

The chain couples TRBV15 to TRBJ2-7; TRBD2 aligns across 7 bases. Trimming cost V 5 bases and J 2 bases; bases outside gene matches: 9. The CDR3 consists of 15 residues. Germline-derived CDR1 and CDR2 are LNHNV and YYDKDF (reference sequence). The CDR3 is CATSRGVQGTYEQYF. DNA of the CDR3: TGTGCCACCAGCCGGGGGGTTCAGGGAACCTACGAGCAGTACTTC.

This clone was seen a few times. The chain joins TRBV7-2 to TRBJ2-7, with D tentatively TRBD2 (5 bases). This CDR3 is 13 amino acids long. Looked up from germline, CDR1 is SGHTA and CDR2 is FQGNSA. V lost 5 bases and J 0 bases, leaving 8 bases between the germline ends. The CDR3 spells CASSARDSYEQYF. The DNA of the CDR3 is TGTGCCAGCAGCGCCCGGGACTCCTACGAGCAGTACTTC.

This clone was detected only a few times. The chain links TRBV11-3 to TRBJ2-7; 8 positions match TRBD2. V lost 4 bases and J lost 6; bases outside the gene matches: 5. From germline, CDR1 is SGHNT and CDR2 YENEEA. The CDR3 length is 13 residues. CDR3 DNA: TGTGCCAGCAGCTCCCCGGGAGGGCGCGAGCAGTACTTC. Residues: CASSSPGGREQYF.

V is TRBV9 and J is TRBJ1-3; 9 bases agree with TRBD1. After removal of 4 bases from V and 8 bases from J, the junction contained 7 bases not matched to a gene. This CDR3 has 14 amino acids. The germline CDR1 and CDR2 sequences are SGDLS and YYNGEE. The CDR3 spells CASSREDRGDTIYF. The DNA for the CDR3 is TGTGCCAGCAGCCGAGAGGACAGGGGTGACACCATATATTTT.

This clone was counted a few times. The V gene is TRBV5-4, the J gene TRBJ2-5; the D is unclear. Germline V gene lookup returns CDR1 SGHNT and CDR2 YYREEE (reference sequence). V dropped 1 base and J dropped 5 bases, with 12 bases sitting between them. This CDR3 has 14 residues. The CDR3 bases are TGTGCCAGCAGCTTGTCCATACGAGAGGAGACCCAGTACTTC. Its translation is CASSLSIREETQYF.

This clone came up a few times. J is TRBJ1-4 and V is TRBV19; the D gene is possibly TRBD1 (5 bases). Trimming took off 6 bases at V and 1 base at J, with 12 bases between the two ends. CDR1 LNHDA and CDR2 SQIVND come from the germline V gene (reference sequence). This CDR3 has 15 amino acids. This chain's CDR3 is CASRAGDKTNEKLFF. DNA of the CDR3: TGTGCCAGTAGGGCGGGGGATAAAACTAATGAAAAACTGTTTTTT.

Remarks on this clone: The sample holds other DNA sequences that translate to the same CDR3. This rearrangement joins TRBV4-1 to TRBJ1-2; TRBD1 is a possible D gene (5 bases). Per germline, CDR1 MGHRA and CDR2 YSYEKL. There are 13 residues in the CDR3. V was pared by 0 bases and J by 3 bases, with 5 bases between. The CDR3 region is CASSQDRDYGYTF. Here the CDR3 DNA reads TGCGCCAGCAGCCAAGACAGGGACTATGGCTACACCTTC.